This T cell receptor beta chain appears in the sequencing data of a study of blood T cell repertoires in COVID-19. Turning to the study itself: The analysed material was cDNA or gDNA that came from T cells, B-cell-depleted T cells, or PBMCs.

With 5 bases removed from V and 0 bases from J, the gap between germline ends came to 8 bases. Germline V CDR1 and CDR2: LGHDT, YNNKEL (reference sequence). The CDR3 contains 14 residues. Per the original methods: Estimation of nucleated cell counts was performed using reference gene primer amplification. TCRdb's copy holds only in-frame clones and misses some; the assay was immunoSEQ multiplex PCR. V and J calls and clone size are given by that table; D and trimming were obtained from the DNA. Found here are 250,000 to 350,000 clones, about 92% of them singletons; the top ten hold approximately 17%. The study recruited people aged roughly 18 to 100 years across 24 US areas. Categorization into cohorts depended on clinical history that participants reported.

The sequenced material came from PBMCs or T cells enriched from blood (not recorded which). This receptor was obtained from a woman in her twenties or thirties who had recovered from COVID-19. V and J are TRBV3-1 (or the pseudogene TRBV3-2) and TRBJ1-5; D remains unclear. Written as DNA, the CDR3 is TGTGCCAGCAGCTTTAGCCTTAGCAATCAGCCCCAGCATTTT. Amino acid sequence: CASSFSLSNQPQHF.